This paragraph reports one TCR beta chain. The PCR had 60 Vbeta and 13 Jbeta primers. Some clones are missing from TCRdb's copy, which holds only in-frame ones; the method was immunoSEQ multiplex PCR. Here the sample table reports roughly 200,000 clones. This sample was included in a study of cytomegalovirus exposure and HLA in healthy donors. V gave up 3 bases and J gave up 4 bases; unmatched junction bases: 12. Germline V CDR1 and CDR2: MNHNS, SASEGT. The CDR3 runs to 16 residues. Source material: PBMCs. The sequence came from a man between 25 and 39 years old in good health and CMV-seronegative. This sequence joins TRBV6-1 and TRBJ2-7, with 7 bases fitting TRBD2. The CDR3 sequence: CASSDQMGGWNYEQYF. CDR3 bases: TGTGCCAGCAGTGACCAAATGGGGGGGTGGAATTACGAGCAGTACTTC.